Below, 12 T cell receptor beta chains from the same sample are listed, as sequenced in a study of OX40 agonist ivuxolimab in advanced cancers. Some clones are missing from TCRdb's copy, which holds only in-frame ones; the method was immunoSEQ multiplex PCR. The sample has tens of thousands of clones, 89% seen once; the top ten hold 10% to 15%. Sequenced material: CD4+ or CD8+ T cells sorted from blood, taken in a trial of the OX40 agonist ivuxolimab. Every receptor here comes from an adult with an advanced solid tumor such as melanoma, head and neck, liver or kidney cancer.

The chain employs TRBV4-2 and TRBJ2-3, with TRBD2 matching 7 bases. This CDR3 contains 14 residues. Losses at the gene ends were 1 base for V and 11 bases for J; bases not matched to a gene: 9. CDR1 and CDR2 (germline): LGHNA, YNFKEQ. CDR3 amino acids: CASSQAMSSGLQYF. CDR3 in DNA: TGTGCCAGCAGCCAAGCGATGAGTAGCGGGTTGCAGTATTTT.

This chain connects TRBV18 to TRBJ2-3; D is undetermined. The V and J ends lost 3 bases and 0 bases respectively, with 7 bases between them. The germline V gene has CDR1 KGHSH and CDR2 LQKENI. This CDR3 region has 14 residues. The CDR3: CASSPLTSTDTQYF. The DNA of the CDR3 is TGTGCCAGCTCACCTTTGACTAGCACAGATACGCAGTATTTT.

The count of this clone is one. This chain uses TRBV7-6 with TRBJ2-7; D is unresolved. V lost 0 bases to trimming and J lost 3 bases, with 12 bases between them. From germline, CDR1 is SGHVS and CDR2 FNYEAQ. This CDR3 has 15 residues. The CDR3 DNA reads as TGTGCCAGCAGCTTAGCGCAAAGTCACAACTACGAGCAGTACTTC. Protein: CASSLAQSHNYEQYF.

The chain is built from TRBV11-2 and TRBJ2-2, with 15 nucleotides matching TRBD2. Germline CDR1 is SGHAT and CDR2 is FQNNGV. V lost 5 bases, J lost 8 bases, and 12 bases stayed unmatched. This CDR3 is 18 amino acids long. In nucleotides, the CDR3 is TGTGCCAGCAGCACAGAGGGACTAGCGGGAGGTAATCGGGGGGAGCTGTTTTTT. Translating it yields CASSTEGLAGGNRGELFF.

The rearrangement links TRBV11-1 to TRBJ1-1; 9 bases align to TRBD1. CDR1 and CDR2 (germline): SGHAT, FQDESV (reference sequence). The CDR3 contains 15 residues. The trim removed 4 bases at V and 3 bases at J, leaving 6 bases unmatched. The CDR3 protein is CASSSTTGGYTEAFF. CDR3 DNA: TGTGCCAGCAGCTCGACGACAGGGGGTTACACTGAAGCTTTCTTT.

The chain uses TRBV4-3 and TRBJ1-1; 8 nucleotides align to TRBD1. The CDR3 consists of 16 residues. V trimming: 4 bases; J trimming: 2 bases; junction bases outside the gene matches: 9. Germline assignment: CDR1 LGHNA and CDR2 YSLEER. CDR3 loop: CASSRGQGRANTEAFF. CDR3 bases: TGCGCCAGCAGCCGAGGACAGGGAAGGGCCAACACTGAAGCTTTCTTT.

The chain recombines TRBV27 with TRBJ2-1; D possibly uses TRBD1 or TRBD2 (5 bases each). Germline CDR1 and CDR2: MNHEY and SMNVEV (reference sequence). V was cut by 6 bases and J by 0 bases, with 21 bases left in between. The CDR3 covers 18 residues. The CDR3, as DNA: TGTGCCAGCAGCCCGCGCCCGACCCGGGACGGCTCCTACAATGAGCAGTTCTTC. It encodes CASSPRPTRDGSYNEQFF.

The J gene is TRBJ1-1, the V gene TRBV4-3; 7 nucleotides align to TRBD1. CDR1 is LGHNA and CDR2 is YSLEER in the germline V gene. This CDR3 has 14 residues. The V segment lost 0 bases and the J segment 6 bases; nucleotides outside the gene matches: 4. The CDR3 sequence: CASSQDEGASEAFF. CDR3 bases: TGCGCCAGCAGCCAAGACGAGGGGGCCTCTGAAGCTTTCTTT.

This chain uses TRBV9 with TRBJ2-7, with a weak D call TRBD1 (5 bases). This CDR3 contains 17 residues. CDR1 and CDR2 (germline): SGDLS, YYNGEE. V lost 0 bases and J 5 bases, leaving 21 bases between the germline ends. The CDR3 loop is CASSVEGSLAGWDEQYF. CDR3 in DNA: TGTGCCAGCAGCGTAGAAGGGTCTTTGGCAGGGTGGGACGAGCAGTACTTC.

This clone was detected only once. The rearrangement uses TRBV19 and TRBJ2-1; 7 bases map to TRBD1. Per germline, CDR1 LNHDA and CDR2 SQIVND (reference sequence). This CDR3 is 15 amino acids long. J lost 2 bases, V lost 4 bases, and 5 bases had no gene match. For the CDR3, the DNA is TGTGCCAGTAGTACGACAGGGTATCCCTACAATGAGCAGTTCTTC. Amino acids: CASSTTGYPYNEQFF.

The V call is TRBV19, the J call TRBJ1-5; the D gene is possibly TRBD1 (5 bases). Germline assignment: CDR1 LNHDA and CDR2 SQIVND (reference sequence). V lost 2 bases, J lost 3 bases, and 11 bases lay in between. There are 15 residues in the CDR3. CDR3 coding DNA: TGTGCCAGTAGTATACGTCCAGGGCTCAATCAGCCCCAGCATTTT. This gives the protein CASSIRPGLNQPQHF. Full variable domain (outside the CDR3, taken from reference TRBV19 and TRBJ1-5): DGGITQSPKYLFRKEGQNVTLSCEQNLNHDAMYWYRQDPGQGLRLIYYSQIVNDFQKGDIAEGYSVSREKKESFPLTVTSAQKNPTAFYLCASSIRPGLNQPQHFGDGTRLSIL.

V gene TRBV7-3 combines with J gene TRBJ2-1; D ambiguous. Looked up from germline, CDR1 is SGHTA and CDR2 is FQGTGA. This CDR3 region has 14 residues. V lost 4 bases to trimming and J lost 10 bases, with 17 bases between them. The CDR3 region is CASSSPSVQWEQFF. CDR3 DNA sequence: TGTGCCAGCAGCTCCCCATCCGTGCAATGGGAGCAGTTCTTC.